This T cell receptor beta chain was captured in a study of blood T cell repertoires in COVID-19. About the study: Collection of acute and convalescent COVID-19 samples took place in the United States, Italy and Spain. Sources were T cells, B-cell-depleted T cells, or PBMCs; the material itself was cDNA or gDNA.

In the authors' methods: Reference gene primers were amplified, and this amplification served to estimate nucleated cell counts. This table comes from immunoSEQ multiplex PCR, and its TCRdb copy is limited to in-frame clones, with some not included. Clone size and V and J calls were adopted from that table, with D and trimming inferred from the DNA. The table has about 170,000 clones, approximately 84% seen once; the top ten hold approximately 2.6%. Germline V gene sequence: CDR1 SEHNR, CDR2 FQNEAQ (reference sequence). This CDR3 is 15 amino acids long. V was clipped by 1 base and J by 0 bases, with 7 bases between them.

The chain is built from TRBV7-9 and TRBJ1-5, with D uncertain. Sequenced input: peripheral blood. This clonotype was sampled from a human donor with acute or convalescent COVID-19. The donor label of this sample is uncertain. Written as DNA, the CDR3 is TGTGCCAGCAGCTTAGACCAAGCTAGCAATCAGCCCCAGCATTTT. It codes for CASSLDQASNQPQHF. Combining the CDR3 with reference TRBV7-9 and TRBJ1-5 gives the whole variable domain DTGVSQNPRHKITKRGQNVTFRCDPISEHNRLYWYRQTLGQGPEFLTYFQNEAQLEKSRLLSDRFSAERPKGSFSTLEIQRTEQGDSAMYLCASSLDQASNQPQHFGDGTRLSIL.